These 32 T cell receptor beta chains came from one sample sequenced in a study of blood T cell repertoires in COVID-19. Repertoires were generated with immunoSEQ multiplex PCR, while TCRdb's copy carries only in-frame clones and drops some. The table shows some 130,000 clones, with more than 70% occurring only once. Input material: peripheral blood. Receptors were obtained from a woman in her twenties or thirties who had recovered from COVID-19.

V usage is TRBV4-1 and J usage is TRBJ2-7; 11 nucleotides align to TRBD2. Germline V lookup: CDR1 MGHRA, CDR2 YSYEKL. CDR3 size: 16 residues. V lost 4 bases, J lost 1 base, and 6 bases stayed unmatched. This CDR3 reads CASSPTGTSGSYEQYF. In nucleotides, the CDR3 is TGCGCCAGCAGCCCAACCGGGACTAGCGGATCCTACGAGCAGTACTTC.

The chain is built from TRBV2 and TRBJ1-1; D remains unclear. CDR3 size: 13 residues. V shed 5 bases and J shed 4 bases, with 11 bases lying between them. Germline V CDR1 and CDR2: SNHLY, FYNNEI. The CDR3 DNA is TGTGCCAGCAGTCTCCTAGCCAGCACTGAAGCTTTCTTT. This translates into CASSLLASTEAFF.

The chain combines TRBV5-6 with TRBJ1-4, with a weak D call TRBD1 (6 bases). Germline V gene lookup returns CDR1 SGHDT and CDR2 YYEEEE. The CDR3 runs 13 residues. The V gene lost 4 bases and the J gene lost 7 bases, with 11 bases spanning the gap. The CDR3 sequence is CASSQQGGEKLFF. In nucleotides, the CDR3 is TGTGCCAGCAGCCAACAAGGGGGTGAAAAACTGTTTTTT.

This clone was seen a single time. The V and J genes are TRBV19 and TRBJ2-2; 13 bases are shared with TRBD2. V was pared by 9 bases and J by 3 bases, with 1 base of the junction left unmatched. This CDR3 has 14 residues. CDR1 LNHDA and CDR2 SQIVND come from the germline V gene (reference sequence). For the CDR3, the DNA is TGTGCCAGCGGACTAGCGGGGGACACCGGGGAGCTGTTTTTT. Its protein is CASGLAGDTGELFF.

This chain uses TRBV6-1 with TRBJ2-7, with 8 bases that match TRBD1. V shed 1 base and J 3 bases; nucleotides not matched to a gene: 5. Germline CDR1 and CDR2: MNHNS and SASEGT. The length of the CDR3 is 15 residues. CDR3 loop: CASSEGAGGFYEQYF. The CDR3 nucleotides read TGTGCCAGCAGTGAAGGAGCAGGGGGCTTCTACGAGCAGTACTTC.

Comments on this clone: Since no conserved phenylalanine or tryptophan closes the CDR3, a read error is the likely cause. The DNA is omitted, as the CDR3 cannot be located on it reliably, and the CDR3 follows TCRdb's listing. This chain links TRBV12-3 or TRBV12-4 with TRBJ1-1; TRBD1 is taken as the D call from the table, unchecked against the DNA. 11 amino acids form the CDR3, both terminal residues included. CDR3 sequence reads: CASSSVPQTEV.

V usage is TRBV11-2 and J usage is TRBJ2-7; 7 nucleotides match TRBD1. This CDR3 has 14 residues. Trimming removed 1 base from V and 3 bases from J; junction bases left unmatched: 3. CDR1 is SGHAT and CDR2 is FQNNGV in the germline V gene. The chain's CDR3 is CASSLGAGGYEQYF. In DNA, the CDR3 is TGTGCCAGCAGCTTAGGGGCAGGGGGCTACGAGCAGTACTTC.

Only one count was recorded for this clone. J is TRBJ2-1 and V is TRBV7-2, with TRBD2 matching over 11 bases. In germline, CDR1 is SGHTA, CDR2 FQGNSA. The CDR3 is made up of 16 amino acids. Germline trimming cut 6 bases from V and 5 bases from J; bases unmatched to any gene: 9. CDR3 protein: CASRHSGGALHNEQFF. CDR3 sequence (DNA): TGTGCCAGCAGGCATAGCGGGGGGGCCTTACACAATGAGCAGTTCTTC.

This clone has more than one count but fewer than ten. The rearrangement links TRBV15 to TRBJ1-4, with 10 nucleotides matching TRBD1. V lost 1 base to trimming and J lost 8 bases; unmatched junction nucleotides: 7. The CDR3 runs 16 residues. Looked up from germline, CDR1 is LNHNV and CDR2 is YYDKDF (reference sequence). CDR3 in amino acids: CATSRGLGTGEEKLFF. As DNA, the CDR3 is TGTGCCACCAGCAGAGGGTTGGGGACAGGGGAAGAAAAACTGTTTTTT.

The chain employs TRBV28 and TRBJ1-2; 8 bases line up with TRBD1. V trimming: 6 bases; J trimming: 0 bases; junction bases outside the gene matches: 15. The CDR3 has 18 residues. CDR1 is MDHEN and CDR2 is SYDVKM in the germline V gene. CDR3 region: CASSLDRGHVRANYGYTF. In DNA form, the CDR3 reads TGTGCCAGCAGCCTAGACAGGGGCCACGTAAGAGCTAACTATGGCTACACCTTC.

The chain links TRBV5-1 to TRBJ1-4; 7 nucleotides line up with TRBD1. The germline V gene encodes CDR1 SGHRS and CDR2 YFSETQ. This CDR3 has 14 amino acids. The J segment lost 7 bases and the V segment lost 4 bases, leaving 7 bases of the junction unmatched. The CDR3, as DNA: TGCGCCAGCAGCACTGGGACAGAAGGTGAAAAACTGTTTTTT. As protein: CASSTGTEGEKLFF.

This clone was found a few times. The V gene is TRBV27, the J gene TRBJ2-5; 7 positions agree with TRBD1. Germline trimming cut 10 bases from V and 5 bases from J; bases unmatched to any gene: 10. The CDR3 runs to 13 residues. Germline CDR1 MNHEY, CDR2 SMNVEV (reference sequence). CDR3 in amino acids: CATGTRGYETQYF. The CDR3 region has the DNA TGTGCCACCGGCACCAGGGGGTATGAGACCCAGTACTTC.

The chain links TRBV19 to TRBJ2-3; the match to TRBD2 covers 12 bases. Germline values: CDR1 LNHDA, CDR2 SQIVND (reference sequence). The CDR3 is made up of 18 amino acids. V trimming: 3 bases; J trimming: 5 bases; junction bases outside the gene matches: 12. DNA of the CDR3: TGTGCCAGTAGTATTCCCCGCTGGAGACTAGCGGGAGAAGATACGCAGTATTTT. Its translation is CASSIPRWRLAGEDTQYF. The full variable domain, with the rest looked up from reference TRBV19 and TRBJ2-3, is DGGITQSPKYLFRKEGQNVTLSCEQNLNHDAMYWYRQDPGQGLRLIYYSQIVNDFQKGDIAEGYSVSREKKESFPLTVTSAQKNPTAFYLCASSIPRWRLAGEDTQYFGPGTRLTVL.

This chain uses TRBV7-9 with TRBJ1-5; 7 positions match TRBD1. There are 13 residues in the CDR3. Trimming cost V 8 bases and J 5 bases; bases outside gene matches: 6. CDR1 is SEHNR and CDR2 is FQNEAQ in the germline V gene (reference sequence). The DNA for the CDR3 is TGTGCCAGCCAGGGGACAGTCGATCAGCCCCAGCATTTT. It is translated as CASQGTVDQPQHF.

The chain recombines TRBV15 with TRBJ2-3; 8 positions match TRBD2. Germline lookup yields CDR1 LNHNV and CDR2 YYDKDF (reference sequence). J was trimmed by 8 bases and V by 4 bases; bases with no gene match: 11. The CDR3 extends over 15 amino acids. CDR3 sequence: CATSTGGSAGGTQYF. The CDR3 DNA is TGTGCCACCAGCACCGGGGGTAGCGCGGGGGGTACGCAGTATTTT.

Notes on this clone: At one of its ends the junction is not consistent with the germline gene, which may arise from a read error. V and J are TRBV30 and TRBJ1-3; 8 bases are a match to TRBD1. The CDR3 totals 11 residues. Germline loops: CDR1 GTSNPN, CDR2 SVGIG (reference sequence). CDR3 DNA: TGTGCCTGGAGTAAACATCGGGACAGGAATTTT. It translates to CAWSKHRDRNF.

The chain couples TRBV11-2 to TRBJ2-3; D is ambiguous. The CDR3 runs 14 residues. The germline CDR1 and CDR2 sequences are SGHAT and FQNNGV. Trimming shortened V by 1 base and J by 5 bases, and 10 bases separated the two germline ends. CDR3 sequence: CASSLVGNGDTQYF. CDR3 DNA: TGTGCCAGCAGCTTAGTGGGCAATGGAGATACGCAGTATTTT.

The chain carries TRBV3-1 (or the pseudogene TRBV3-2) and TRBJ2-1, with 7 nucleotides matching TRBD1. J gave up 0 bases and V 3 bases, and 2 bases lay outside the gene matches. There are 15 residues in the CDR3. Germline CDR1 reads LGHDT; CDR2 reads YNNKEL (reference sequence). CDR3 DNA sequence: TGTGCCAGCAGCCAGGGACAGACCTCCTACAATGAGCAGTTCTTC. Translating gives CASSQGQTSYNEQFF.

The chain has TRBV27 and TRBJ1-6, with D maybe TRBD1 (6 bases). Germline CDR1 reads MNHEY; CDR2 reads SMNVEV (reference sequence). V was shortened by 7 bases and J by 6 bases, with 22 bases between the two germline ends. CDR3 length: 17 residues. CDR3 sequence: CASKPGGSWGVNSPLHF. The CDR3 DNA reads as TGTGCCAGCAAGCCTGGGGGCTCCTGGGGTGTTAATTCACCCCTCCACTTT.

The rearrangement joins TRBV29-1 to TRBJ2-7, with D perhaps TRBD1 (6 bases). CDR1 is SQVTM, CDR2 ANQGSEA, per germline. V was cut by 2 bases and J by 2 bases, with 19 bases left in between. CDR3 length equals 16 residues. CDR3 DNA: TGCAGCGTTGAACCTGAGGGCTCAGGACAGACCTACGAGCAGTACTTC. Encoded protein: CSVEPEGSGQTYEQYF.

V and J are TRBV6-2 or TRBV6-3 and TRBJ1-2; possibly TRBD1 for D (6 bases). The CDR3 covers 17 residues. Germline values: CDR1 MNHEY, CDR2 SVGEGT. V was pared by 4 bases and J by 4 bases, with 22 bases between. CDR3 loop: CASSSLRLTGLGYGYTF. The CDR3 nucleotides read TGTGCCAGCAGTTCCTTACGCCTAACAGGGCTTGGCTATGGCTACACCTTC.

The genes are TRBV4-1 and TRBJ1-6; no reliable D call. This CDR3 has 19 amino acids. CDR1 and CDR2 from the germline V gene are MGHRA and YSYEKL. V gave up 1 base and J gave up 8 bases, with 24 bases separating them. The CDR3 protein is CASSQAHPREGIVDSPLHF. The CDR3 DNA is TGCGCCAGCAGCCAAGCACATCCTAGGGAGGGTATCGTGGATTCACCCCTCCACTTT.

V and J are TRBV18 and TRBJ1-5, with D tentatively TRBD1 (5 bases). This CDR3 contains 14 residues. Germline V lookup: CDR1 KGHSH, CDR2 LQKENI. V was cut by 4 bases and J by 1 base, with 8 bases left in between. CDR3 region: CASSLSGSNQPQHF. DNA of the CDR3: TGTGCCAGCTCACTATCAGGGAGCAATCAGCCCCAGCATTTT.

The CDR3 here is CASAGQPYEKLFF. In DNA, the CDR3 is TGTGCCAGCGCGGGACAGCCCTATGAAAAACTGTTTTTT. J is TRBJ1-4 and V is TRBV9; 7 positions agree with TRBD1. CDR1 is SGDLS, CDR2 YYNGEE, per germline. The CDR3 is made up of 13 amino acids. V shed 7 bases and J 6 bases; nucleotides not matched to a gene: 6.

This sequence joins TRBV19 and TRBJ2-3, with a possible D match to TRBD1 (7 bases). From germline, CDR1 is LNHDA and CDR2 SQIVND (reference sequence). V lost 5 bases and J lost 2, with 17 bases in between. The CDR3 contains 16 residues. The CDR3 sequence is CASSPRVEGATDTQYF. The CDR3 DNA reads as TGTGCCAGTAGTCCACGGGTGGAGGGGGCCACAGATACGCAGTATTTT. The whole variable domain, filled in from reference TRBV19 and TRBJ2-3, reads DGGITQSPKYLFRKEGQNVTLSCEQNLNHDAMYWYRQDPGQGLRLIYYSQIVNDFQKGDIAEGYSVSREKKESFPLTVTSAQKNPTAFYLCASSPRVEGATDTQYFGPGTRLTVL.

This chain links TRBV4-1 with TRBJ1-4, with 10 bases aligning to TRBD1. The V and J ends lost 4 bases and 4 bases, in that order; junction bases with no gene match: 0. Germline assignment: CDR1 MGHRA and CDR2 YSYEKL. The CDR3 is 14 amino acids. The CDR3 DNA reads as TGCGCCAGCAGCCGGACAGGGGGTAATGAAAAACTGTTTTTT. It codes for CASSRTGGNEKLFF.

The V and J genes are TRBV11-1 and TRBJ2-1; TRBD2 agrees at 8 bases. CDR3 length: 16 residues. V trimming: 5 bases; J trimming: 6 bases; junction bases outside the gene matches: 12. CDR1 SGHAT and CDR2 FQDESV come from the germline V gene (reference sequence). This CDR3 reads CASSARRSGGLNEQFF. In DNA, the CDR3 is TGTGCCAGCAGCGCCCGCAGAAGCGGGGGCCTCAATGAGCAGTTCTTC. The full variable domain, its missing parts supplied by reference TRBV11-1 and TRBJ2-1, is EAEVAQSPRYKITEKSQAVAFWCDPISGHATLYWYRQILGQGPELLVQFQDESVVDDSQLPKDRFSAERLKGVDSTLKIQPAELGDSAMYLCASSARRSGGLNEQFFGPGTRLTVL.

The chain recombines TRBV5-1 with TRBJ2-3, with TRBD2 identical over 7 bases. Germline trimming cut 2 bases from V and 4 bases from J; bases unmatched to any gene: 7. The CDR3 loop spans 15 amino acids. Germline CDR1 is SGHRS and CDR2 is YFSETQ. For the CDR3, the DNA is TGCGCCAGCAGCTTCTCTGGGGGGAGGGCAGATACGCAGTATTTT. As protein: CASSFSGGRADTQYF.

Concerning this clone itself: Compared with germline, one end of the junction differs, possibly owing to a read error. The chain combines TRBV7-9 with TRBJ2-7; TRBD1 matches 8 bases. This CDR3 is built from 13 residues. CDR1 SEHNR and CDR2 FQNEAQ come from the germline V gene (reference sequence). CDR3 loop: CASSFGRRDRISF. The DNA of the CDR3 is TGTGCCAGCAGTTTCGGACGCCGGGACAGGATAAGTTTC.

The chain employs TRBV18 and TRBJ2-4; 9 bases agree with TRBD1. J was trimmed by 1 base and V by 3 bases; bases with no gene match: 4. The germline CDR1 and CDR2 sequences are KGHSH and LQKENI. The CDR3 consists of 16 residues. CDR3 nucleotide sequence: TGTGCCAGCTCACCTTTGGGGACAGGGGCCAAAAACATTCAGTACTTC. It specifies CASSPLGTGAKNIQYF.

The V and J genes are TRBV5-8 and TRBJ2-2; 8 nucleotides align to TRBD2. The germline gives CDR1 SGHTS, CDR2 YDEGEE. The CDR3 extends over 16 amino acids. After removal of 4 bases from V and 0 bases from J, the junction contained 5 bases not matched to a gene. The CDR3 DNA reads as TGTGCCAGCAGCCCCCCCGGGAGGGCGAACACCGGGGAGCTGTTTTTT. It yields the protein CASSPPGRANTGELFF.

The chain links TRBV12-3 or TRBV12-4 to TRBJ2-3; possibly TRBD2 for D (5 bases). The V and J ends lost 6 bases and 4 bases respectively, with 11 bases between them. This CDR3 contains 13 residues. This chain's CDR3 is CASSLGSPDTQYF. CDR3 nucleotides: TGTGCCAGCAGCCTTGGGAGTCCAGATACGCAGTATTTT.